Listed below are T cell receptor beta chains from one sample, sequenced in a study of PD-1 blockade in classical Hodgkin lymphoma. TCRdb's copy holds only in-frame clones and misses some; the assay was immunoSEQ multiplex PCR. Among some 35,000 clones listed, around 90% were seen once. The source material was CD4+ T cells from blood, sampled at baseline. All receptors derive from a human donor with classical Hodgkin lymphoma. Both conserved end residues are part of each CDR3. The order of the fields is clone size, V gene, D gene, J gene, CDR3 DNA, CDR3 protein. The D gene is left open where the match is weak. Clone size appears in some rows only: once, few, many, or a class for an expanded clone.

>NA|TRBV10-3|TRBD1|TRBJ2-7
TGTGCCATCAGTGAGTCCCCGGGACAGGCCTACGAGCAGTACTTC
CAISESPGQAYEQYF
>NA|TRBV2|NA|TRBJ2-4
TGTGCCAGCAGTGAAGGCAGCGGAACAAAAGAGTACTTC
CASSEGSGTKEYF
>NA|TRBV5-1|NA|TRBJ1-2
TGCGCCAGCAGCTGGTGGGGGACTGCTAACTATGGCTACACCTTC
CASSWWGTANYGYTF
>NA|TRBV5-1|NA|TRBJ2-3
TGCGCCAGCAGCTTCAGGGGACCTCACACAGATACGCAGTATTTT
CASSFRGPHTDTQYF
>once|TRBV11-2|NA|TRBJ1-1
TGTGCCAGCAGCGTGGGGGACACCCGGGTGGGGCCTGAAGCTTTCTTT
CASSVGDTRVGPEAFF
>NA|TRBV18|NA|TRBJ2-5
TGTGCCAGCTCACCTTTTTTTACGCGCGGCGAGACCCAGTACTTC
CASSPFFTRGETQYF
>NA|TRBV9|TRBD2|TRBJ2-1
TGTGCCAGCAGCGTACGGGAGGGGTCCTACAATGAGCAGTTCTTC
CASSVREGSYNEQFF
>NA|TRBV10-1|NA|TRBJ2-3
TGCGCCAGCAGTGAGTGGGGGATTATGGAGCGCACAGATACGCAGTATTTT
CASSEWGIMERTDTQYF
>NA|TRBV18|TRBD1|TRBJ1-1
TGTGCCAGCTCAGAGACAGGGGGCAAGACTGAAGCTTTCTTT
CASSETGGKTEAFF
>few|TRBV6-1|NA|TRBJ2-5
TGTGCCAGCAGTGAAGCCGGACTCTCCCAGTACTTC
CASSEAGLSQYF
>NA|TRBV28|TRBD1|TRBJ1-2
TGTGCCAGCAGTCAGACAGGGAGGGGTGGCTACACCTTC
CASSQTGRGGYTF
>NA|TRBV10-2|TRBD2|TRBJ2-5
TGCGCCAGCAGTGGGCTAGCGGGAGGGCCCGGGGAGACCCAGTACTTC
CASSGLAGGPGETQYF
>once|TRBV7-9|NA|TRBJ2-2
TGTGCCAGCAGCTTATATGCAGGGTCAAACGCCGGGGAGCTGTTTTTT
CASSLYAGSNAGELFF
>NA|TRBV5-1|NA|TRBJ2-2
TGCGCCAGCAGCGCTAGAGTCACCGGGGAGCTGTTTTTT
CASSARVTGELFF
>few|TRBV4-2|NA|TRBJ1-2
TGTGCCAGCAGCCAGGTGGGACCGGGGAGGGCGGAATATGGCTACACCTTC
CASSQVGPGRAEYGYTF
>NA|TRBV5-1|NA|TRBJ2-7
TGCGCCAGCAGCTTGGACAACTCCTACGAGCAGTACTTC
CASSLDNSYEQYF
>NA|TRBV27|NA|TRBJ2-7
TGTGCCAGCGGTACCGGGACTTTTGGTAGGACCTACGAGCAGTACTTC
CASGTGTFGRTYEQYF
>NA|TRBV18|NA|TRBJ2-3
TGTGCCAGCTTGGACAGTGCTAGCACAGATACGCAGTATTTT
CASLDSASTDTQYF
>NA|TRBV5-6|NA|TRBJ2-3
TGTGCCAGCAGCTTGGTGGATACGCAGTATTTT
CASSLVDTQYF
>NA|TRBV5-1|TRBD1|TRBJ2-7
TGCGCCAGCAGCCCTGGACAGGTACTCTACGAGCAGTACTTC
CASSPGQVLYEQYF
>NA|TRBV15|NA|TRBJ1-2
TGTGCCACCAGCAGTAGGGGCGCCGACTATGGCTACACCTTC
CATSSRGADYGYTF
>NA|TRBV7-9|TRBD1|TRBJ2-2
TGTGCCAGCAGCTGGACAGGGACTGTCCCGACCGGGGAGCTGTTTTTT
CASSWTGTVPTGELFF
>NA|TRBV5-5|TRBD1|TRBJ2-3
TGTGCCAGCAGCGACAGGGTATACACAGATACGCAGTATTTT
CASSDRVYTDTQYF
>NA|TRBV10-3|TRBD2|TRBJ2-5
TGTGCCATCAGTGAGTCGTCTAGCGGGACCCAGTACTTC
CAISESSSGTQYF
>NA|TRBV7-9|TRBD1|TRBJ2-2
TGTGCCAGCAGCTTTACGGGACAGGGAAACGGGGAGCTGTTTTTT
CASSFTGQGNGELFF
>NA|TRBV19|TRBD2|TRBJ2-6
TGTGCCAGTAGGACTAGCGGAACAACCTCTGGGGCCAACGTCCTGACTTTC
CASRTSGTTSGANVLTF
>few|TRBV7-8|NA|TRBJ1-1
TGTGCCAGCAGCCTAAGGATCTCGAACACTGAAGCTTTCTTT
CASSLRISNTEAFF
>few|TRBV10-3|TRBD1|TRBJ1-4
TGTGCCATCAAGCAGGGGGCTAATGAAAAACTGTTTTTT
CAIKQGANEKLFF
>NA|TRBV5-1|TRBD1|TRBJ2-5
TGCGCCAGCAGCTTATGGACAGGGCCGAAAGAGACCCAGTACTTC
CASSLWTGPKETQYF
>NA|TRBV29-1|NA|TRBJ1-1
TGCAGCGTCGGGACGGGGGGATTGTACACTGAAGCTTTCTTT
CSVGTGGLYTEAFF
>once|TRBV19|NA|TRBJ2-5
TGTGCCAGTAGTAGATCACGAGGGGGCCAAGAGACCCAGTACTTC
CASSRSRGGQETQYF
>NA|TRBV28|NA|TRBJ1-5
TGTGCCAGCAGTTTAACCCCACAAGAGCCCCAGCATTTT
CASSLTPQEPQHF
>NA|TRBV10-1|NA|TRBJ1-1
TGCGCCAGCAGTGAGTCCGGTGGGGCAACTGAAGCTTTCTTT
CASSESGGATEAFF
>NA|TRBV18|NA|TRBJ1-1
TGTGCCAGCTCACCGATACAGACCGCCTTGAACACTGAAGCTTTCTTT
CASSPIQTALNTEAFF
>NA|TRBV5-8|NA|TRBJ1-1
TGTGCCAGCAGCTTGGCGGAAGGCGGCACTGAAGCTTTCTTT
CASSLAEGGTEAFF
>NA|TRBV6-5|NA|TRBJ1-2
TGTGCCAGCAGCCAGAGAGGGCGGAACTATGGCTACACCTTC
CASSQRGRNYGYTF
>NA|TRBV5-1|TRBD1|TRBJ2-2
TGCGCCAGCAGCTCGGGACAGGGAGGGAGATTGAACACCGGGGAGCTGTTTTTT
CASSSGQGGRLNTGELFF
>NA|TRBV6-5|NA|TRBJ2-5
TGTGCCAGCAGTTACTCGGCAGGGCGGCAGACCCAGTACTTC
CASSYSAGRQTQYF
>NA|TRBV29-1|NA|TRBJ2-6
TGCAGCGTTGATGATAGCTCTGGGGCCAACGTCCTGACTTTC
CSVDDSSGANVLTF
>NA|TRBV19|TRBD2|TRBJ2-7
TGTGCCAGTAGTGAGGCTAGCGGGATAGTCTACGAGCAGTACTTC
CASSEASGIVYEQYF
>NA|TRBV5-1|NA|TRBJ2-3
TGCGCCAGCAGCTCGTCCGCTCCTAGCACAGATACGCAGTATTTT
CASSSSAPSTDTQYF
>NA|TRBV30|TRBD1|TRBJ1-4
TGTGCCTGGCCACACAGGGGACGGCGAGCACTGTTTTTT
CAWPHRGRRALFF
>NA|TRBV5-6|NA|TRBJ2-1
TGTGCCAGCAGTGACGGGACGGGAGACTCCTACAATGAGCAGTTCTTC
CASSDGTGDSYNEQFF
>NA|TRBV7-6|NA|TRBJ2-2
TGTGCCAGCAGCGCTTTGCGTAGGGGCACCGGGGAGCTGTTTTTT
CASSALRRGTGELFF
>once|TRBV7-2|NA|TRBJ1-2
TGTGCCAGCAGCTTAACCTTGGACGGCTATGGCTACACCTTC
CASSLTLDGYGYTF